The 29 T cell receptor beta chains reported below all come from one sample, sequenced in a study of blood T cell repertoires in COVID-19. Sequencing used immunoSEQ multiplex PCR; TCRdb keeps in-frame clones, though not all of them. The data contain some 120,000 clones, over 75% of them singletons. The sequenced material came from peripheral blood. These receptors were collected from a human donor with active COVID-19. The donor label of this sample is uncertain.

This chain joins TRBV7-9 and TRBJ1-1, with TRBD1 as a possible D gene (5 bases). V lost 4 bases, J lost 5 bases, and 8 bases lay in between. This CDR3 contains 12 residues. CDR1 SEHNR and CDR2 FQNEAQ come from the germline V gene (reference sequence). The CDR3 sequence is CASSSGGTEAFF. CDR3 nucleotides: TGTGCCAGCAGCTCGGGGGGGACTGAAGCTTTCTTT.

J is TRBJ2-5 and V is TRBV19; TRBD1 agrees at 8 bases. This CDR3 region has 15 residues. Losses at the gene ends were 5 bases for V and 2 bases for J; bases not matched to a gene: 7. Per germline, CDR1 LNHDA and CDR2 SQIVND (reference sequence). The CDR3 region has the DNA TGTGCCAGTAGTTCACAGGGGGTCCCACAAGAGACCCAGTACTTC. As protein: CASSSQGVPQETQYF.

This clone was observed once. This chain joins TRBV20-1 and TRBJ2-1; 9 bases agree with TRBD2. The CDR3 contains 11 residues. After removal of 6 bases from V and 12 bases from J, the junction contained 6 bases not matched to a gene. From germline, CDR1 is DFQATT and CDR2 SNEGSKA (reference sequence). This CDR3 reads CSATSGGTQFF. CDR3 sequence (DNA): TGCAGTGCCACAAGCGGGGGGACGCAGTTCTTC.

The rearrangement joins TRBV9 to TRBJ2-3, with 7 bases lining up with TRBD2. The germline gives CDR1 SGDLS, CDR2 YYNGEE. Trimming took 0 bases from V and 4 from J; bases not matched to a gene: 8. The length of the CDR3 is 16 residues. The CDR3, as DNA: TGTGCCAGCAGCGTAGTTCCGAGGGGAGGGGCAGATACGCAGTATTTT. Its protein is CASSVVPRGGADTQYF. The whole variable domain, filled in from reference TRBV9 and TRBJ2-3, reads DSGVTQTPKHLITATGQRVTLRCSPRSGDLSVYWYQQSLDQGLQFLIQYYNGEERAKGNILERFSAQQFPDLHSELNLSSLELGDSALYFCASSVVPRGGADTQYFGPGTRLTVL.

The chain carries TRBV30 and TRBJ2-1; 10 nucleotides line up with TRBD2. This CDR3 has 13 residues. CDR1 is GTSNPN, CDR2 SVGIG, per germline (reference sequence). J lost 3 bases, V lost 4 bases, and 0 bases had no gene match. The DNA of the CDR3 is TGTGCCTGGACTAGCGGGAGCTACAATGAGCAGTTCTTC. This sequence encodes CAWTSGSYNEQFF.

The V call is TRBV7-6, the J call TRBJ2-1, with 8 bases that match TRBD1. The CDR3 extends over 16 amino acids. The ends lost 5 bases at V and 6 bases at J; junction bases unmatched: 12. In germline, CDR1 is SGHVS, CDR2 FNYEAQ. Here the CDR3 DNA reads TGTGCCAGCAGCCCCCGGACAGGGAAGGAGGGCAATGAGCAGTTCTTC. Its translation is CASSPRTGKEGNEQFF.

The V gene is TRBV5-1, the J gene TRBJ2-5; perhaps TRBD2 as D (6 bases). Per germline, CDR1 SGHRS and CDR2 YFSETQ. The CDR3 spans 16 residues. Deletions cut 3 bases from V and 10 bases from J, with 25 bases between. The CDR3: CASSSSGQGSGEVQYF. CDR3 coding DNA: TGCGCCAGCAGCTCCAGTGGTCAGGGATCGGGGGAGGTCCAGTACTTC.

The V and J genes are TRBV19 and TRBJ1-1; TRBD1 is a possible D gene (5 bases). This CDR3 comprises 15 residues. Germline assignment: CDR1 LNHDA and CDR2 SQIVND (reference sequence). V was cut by 3 bases and J by 2 bases, with 13 bases left in between. The CDR3 sequence is CASSIMGQLNTEAFF. CDR3 nucleotide sequence: TGTGCCAGTAGTATTATGGGGCAGCTAAACACTGAAGCTTTCTTT.

CDR3 coding DNA: TGTGCCAGCAGCCGAACAGGGAACTCTGGAAACACCATATATTTT. It translates to CASSRTGNSGNTIYF. The genes are TRBV3-1 (or the pseudogene TRBV3-2) and TRBJ1-3; weak D call: TRBD1 (6 bases). Germline V gene lookup returns CDR1 LGHDT and CDR2 YNNKEL (reference sequence). The CDR3 extends over 15 amino acids. V lost 4 bases to trimming and J lost 0 bases, with 10 bases between them.

This clone appeared a single time. The chain recombines TRBV18 with TRBJ1-4; D is ambiguous. The germline V gene has CDR1 KGHSH and CDR2 LQKENI. V was shortened by 2 bases and J by 6 bases, with 13 bases between the two germline ends. The CDR3 totals 15 residues. The CDR3 bases are TGTGCCAGCTCACCAAGTGAGGGCTCCCATGAAAAACTGTTTTTT. Translated, it gives CASSPSEGSHEKLFF.

CDR3 bases: TGTGCCAGCAGCTTAGTGGGGGGGTCCACCGGGGAGCTGTTTTTT. Translated, it gives CASSLVGGSTGELFF. This chain links TRBV7-2 with TRBJ2-2; 7 bases map to TRBD2. The germline V gene has CDR1 SGHTA and CDR2 FQGNSA. The CDR3 totals 15 residues. The junction had 3 bases not matched to a gene; V was cut back by 1 base and J by 4 bases. Full variable domain (rest looked up from reference TRBV7-2 and TRBJ2-2): GAGVSQSPSNKVTEKGKDVELRCDPISGHTALYWYRQSLGQGLEFLIYFQGNSAPDKSGLPSDRFSAERTGGSVSTLTIQRTQQEDSAVYLCASSLVGGSTGELFFGEGSRLTVL.

The rearrangement uses TRBV7-9 and TRBJ1-3; D might be TRBD1 (6 bases). Trimming removed 5 bases at V and 4 bases at J, with 18 bases between. Per the germline V gene, CDR1 is SEHNR and CDR2 is FQNEAQ (reference sequence). The CDR3 runs 16 residues. The CDR3 loop reads CASSPLRTVLGNTIYF. The CDR3 DNA follows: TGTGCCAGCAGCCCCCTTCGGACAGTCTTAGGAAACACCATATATTTT.

In this sample, this clone turned up once. The chain recombines TRBV4-3 with TRBJ2-1, with 7 bases fitting TRBD2. Germline lookup yields CDR1 LGHNA and CDR2 YSLEER. V shed 0 bases and J 4 bases; nucleotides not matched to a gene: 9. There are 17 residues in the CDR3. CDR3 sequence: CASSQDLGGGLYNEQFF. CDR3 DNA sequence: TGCGCCAGCAGCCAAGATCTCGGCGGGGGACTATACAATGAGCAGTTCTTC.

The table lists this clone with a count of one. The chain carries TRBV5-5 and TRBJ2-7; 8 nucleotides align to TRBD1. Trimming removed 1 base from V and 4 bases from J; junction bases left unmatched: 1. The CDR3 is made up of 13 amino acids. Germline assignment: CDR1 SGHKS and CDR2 YYEKEE (reference sequence). This chain's CDR3 is CASSLQGAYEQYF. CDR3 nucleotides: TGTGCCAGCAGCTTGCAGGGGGCTTACGAGCAGTACTTC.

The chain has TRBV29-1 and TRBJ2-5; 9 bases map to TRBD2. With 5 bases clipped from V and 5 bases from J, the junction kept 0 bases outside the gene matches. The CDR3 runs to 11 residues. Germline CDR1 SQVTM, CDR2 ANQGSEA. The CDR3 region is CSVLAGETQYF. The CDR3 nucleotides read TGCAGCGTTCTAGCGGGGGAGACCCAGTACTTC. The full variable domain, in which reference TRBV29-1 and TRBJ2-5 provide the parts outside the CDR3, is SAVISQKPSRDICQRGTSLTIQCQVDSQVTMMFWYRQQPGQSLTLIATANQGSEATYESGFVIDKFPISRPNLTFSTLTVSNMSPEDSSIYLCSVLAGETQYFGPGTRLLVL.

About this clone: The junction and the germline gene differ at one end; a read error may be behind it. This sequence joins TRBV7-7 and TRBJ2-5; D may be TRBD1 (5 bases). The CDR3 spans 14 residues. CDR1 and CDR2 from the germline V gene are SSHAT and FNYEAQ (reference sequence). CDR3 DNA sequence: TGTGCTAGCAGCCTAGACAGAACTCAAGAGACCCAGTACTTC. Its translation: CASSLDRTQETQYF.

Turning to this clone: The junction differs from germline at one of its ends, possibly a read error. This chain uses TRBV19 with TRBJ1-6; 9 bases agree with TRBD1. This CDR3 spans 14 amino acids. Looked up from germline, CDR1 is LNHDA and CDR2 is SQIVND (reference sequence). CDR3 in DNA: TGTGCCAGTAGTAACAGGGGGCGTAATTCACTCCTCCACTTT. Its protein product is CASSNRGRNSLLHF.

V usage is TRBV7-2 and J usage is TRBJ2-7; 9 bases map to TRBD1. CDR1 and CDR2 (germline): SGHTA, FQGNSA. CDR3 length: 15 residues. J gave up 1 base and V 1 base, and 2 bases lay outside the gene matches. For the CDR3, the DNA is TGTGCCAGCAGCTTAGAGACAGGGGGTTCCTACGAGCAGTACTTC. Residues: CASSLETGGSYEQYF.

The V and J genes are TRBV6-5 and TRBJ1-1; 9 bases align to TRBD1. Losses at the gene ends were 6 bases for V and 5 bases for J; bases not matched to a gene: 7. The CDR3 is 14 residues long. CDR1 and CDR2 from the germline V gene are MNHEY and SVGAGI. CDR3 bases: TGTGCCAGCAGACCCCCGACAGGGGGAACTGAAGCTTTCTTT. Protein product: CASRPPTGGTEAFF.

This clone has a handful of counts. The rearrangement links TRBV13 to TRBJ2-2; possible D gene TRBD1, 6 bases. V was trimmed by 0 bases and J by 4 bases, leaving 9 bases between them. The CDR3 runs 15 residues. Per the germline V gene, CDR1 is PRHDT and CDR2 is FYEKMQ (reference sequence). This chain's CDR3 is CASSLGRTVTGELFF. The CDR3, as DNA: TGTGCCAGCAGCTTAGGCCGGACAGTCACCGGGGAGCTGTTTTTT.

This clone is a singleton in its sample. The chain uses TRBV5-6 and TRBJ2-1; weak D call: TRBD2 (5 bases). This CDR3 region has 13 residues. Germline lookup yields CDR1 SGHDT and CDR2 YYEEEE. The germline V and J ends were trimmed by 3 bases and 8 bases, with 12 bases remaining between them. The CDR3 loop is CASSWTGRDEQFF. CDR3 sequence (DNA): TGTGCCAGCAGCTGGACTGGTAGGGATGAGCAGTTCTTC. Full variable domain (missing parts from reference TRBV5-6 and TRBJ2-1): DAGVTQSPTHLIKTRGQQVTLRCSPKSGHDTVSWYQQALGQGPQFIFQYYEEEERQRGNFPDRFSGHQFPNYSSELNVNALLLGDSALYLCASSWTGRDEQFFGPGTRLTVL.

The V and J genes are TRBV6-2 or TRBV6-3 and TRBJ2-3, with no clear D. CDR1 and CDR2 (germline): MNHEY, SVGEGT. V was trimmed by 6 bases and J by 0 bases, leaving 13 bases between them. The CDR3 has 15 residues. CDR3 coding DNA: TGTGCCAGCAGCTCACAGACATCTAGCACAGATACGCAGTATTTT. Translation gives CASSSQTSSTDTQYF.

The chain employs TRBV6-6 and TRBJ1-6; 7 bases are shared with TRBD1. Looked up from germline, CDR1 is MNHNY and CDR2 is SVGAGI (reference sequence). Trimming removed 6 bases from V and 10 bases from J; junction bases left unmatched: 6. The CDR3 is 13 amino acids. CDR3 in DNA: TGTGCCAGCAGAGCCAGGGGGGAATCACCCCTCCACTTT. It is translated as CASRARGESPLHF.

This clone was found once. The J gene is TRBJ2-7, the V gene TRBV19, with TRBD2 as a possible D gene (5 bases). V lost 4 bases to trimming and J lost 3 bases, with 7 bases between them. Germline CDR1 is LNHDA and CDR2 is SQIVND (reference sequence). The CDR3 runs to 12 residues. Here the CDR3 DNA reads TGTGCCAGTAGTAGCGGGTACTACGAGCAGTACTTC. Translation: CASSSGYYEQYF.

The V call is TRBV9, the J call TRBJ2-7; a weak D match, TRBD2 (6 bases). The V gene lost 3 bases and the J gene lost 6 bases, with 16 bases spanning the gap. Germline CDR1 SGDLS, CDR2 YYNGEE. The CDR3 extends over 14 amino acids. The CDR3 sequence: CASSALPGGFEQYF. Here the CDR3 DNA reads TGTGCCAGCAGCGCCCTACCTGGGGGGTTCGAGCAGTACTTC.

The chain recombines TRBV27 with TRBJ1-4; TRBD1 agrees at 7 bases. The CDR3 loop spans 14 amino acids. CDR1 MNHEY and CDR2 SMNVEV come from the germline V gene (reference sequence). The ends lost 4 bases at V and 7 bases at J; junction bases unmatched: 6. CDR3 protein: CASSSQGYTEKLFF. In DNA form, the CDR3 reads TGTGCCAGCAGTTCACAGGGGTATACTGAAAAACTGTTTTTT.

The V call is TRBV7-2, the J call TRBJ2-5; 7 nucleotides line up with TRBD1. The CDR3 covers 15 residues. Germline V gene sequence: CDR1 SGHTA, CDR2 FQGNSA. Unmatched junction bases numbered 8, after V lost 5 bases and J lost 2 bases. The DNA for the CDR3 is TGTGCCAGCAGCCGTGACAGGGTAGGGCAAGAGACCCAGTACTTC. It encodes CASSRDRVGQETQYF.

V and J are TRBV7-9 and TRBJ2-7; 9 bases align to TRBD1. The CDR3 loop spans 16 amino acids. The V segment lost 3 bases and the J segment 4 bases; nucleotides outside the gene matches: 10. Looked up from germline, CDR1 is SEHNR and CDR2 is FQNEAQ (reference sequence). Written as DNA, the CDR3 is TGTGCCAGCAGCTTGGCCCCGGGACAGGGAGAATACGAGCAGTACTTC. It translates to CASSLAPGQGEYEQYF.

The chain couples TRBV7-2 to TRBJ1-3, with 10 bases lining up with TRBD1. V dropped 7 bases and J dropped 2; count of bases not matched to a gene: 11. The CDR3 extends over 17 amino acids. CDR1 is SGHTA, CDR2 FQGNSA, per germline. The chain's CDR3 is CASTLRSGTGAGNTIYF. In DNA form, the CDR3 reads TGTGCCAGCACCCTCCGGTCCGGGACAGGGGCTGGAAACACCATATATTTT.